A selection of T cell receptor beta chains follows, all from one sample in a study of T cells in Graves' hyperthyroidism and ophthalmopathy. Each CDR3 protein is one row after TCRdb ran MiXCR on the multiplex PCR reads. The table records hundreds of thousands of distinct CDR3 sequences, around 13% of them present only once. Material: blood. The receptor source for this set is a woman aged 50 to 65 with Graves' ophthalmopathy. CDR3s include the opening cysteine and the closing phenylalanine or tryptophan. The D gene is left open where the match is weak. A clone size is listed for some rows: how often the clone was seen (once, few, many), or a class if it is expanded.

many | TRBJ1-5 | - | TRBV28 | CASSLQGGQPQHF | TGTGCCAGCAGTTTACAGGGTGGTCAGCCCCAGCATTTT
many | TRBJ2-1 | - | TRBV10-3 | CAIIRDPSYNEQFF | TGTGCCATCATCCGGGACCCGTCCTACAATGAGCAGTTCTTC
many | TRBJ2-2 | - | TRBV28 | CASSFLREGPGELFF | TGTGCCAGCAGTTTTCTTAGGGAAGGGCCCGGGGAGCTGTTTTTT
many | TRBJ2-1 | TRBD2 | TRBV12-3/TRBV12-4 | CASGVLPSGRGEQFF | TGTGCCAGCGGAGTTCTTCCTAGCGGGAGGGGTGAGCAGTTCTTC
- | TRBJ1-3 | TRBD1 | TRBV28 | CASSGDRGPFFSGNTIYF | TGTGCCAGCAGTGGGGACAGGGGGCCCTTTTTTTCTGGAAACACCATATATTTT
many | TRBJ2-7 | - | TRBV6-2/TRBV6-3 | CASRTSSYEQYF | TGTGCCAGCAGGACTTCCTCCTACGAGCAGTACTTC
many | TRBJ1-5 | - | TRBV7-3 | CASSSRRGNQPQHF | TGTGCCAGCAGCTCCCGACGCGGCAATCAGCCCCAGCATTTT
- | TRBJ2-2 | TRBD1 | TRBV6-2/TRBV6-3 | CASNLQGDTGELFF | TGTGCCAGCAATCTACAGGGGGACACCGGGGAGCTGTTTTTT
many | TRBJ2-1 | TRBD2 | TRBV9 | CASKLAGTDEQFF | TGTGCCAGCAAACTAGCGGGTACGGATGAGCAGTTCTTC
- | TRBJ1-4 | - | TRBV19 | CASSTHRATNEKLFF | TGTGCCAGTAGTACCCACAGGGCAACTAATGAAAAACTGTTTTTT
many | TRBJ2-1 | - | TRBV12-3/TRBV12-4 | CASSPSGWEYNEQFF | TGTGCCAGCAGTCCCAGCGGGTGGGAATACAATGAGCAGTTCTTC
many | TRBJ1-1 | - | TRBV18 | CASSILGTREAEAFF | TGTGCCAGCTCAATACTTGGGACACGGGAAGCTGAAGCTTTCTTT
few | TRBJ2-1 | - | TRBV24-1 | CATSGDEQFF | TGTGCCACCAGTGGAGACGAGCAGTTCTTC
many | TRBJ1-2 | - | TRBV7-2 | CASSLGVSAANYGYTF | TGTGCCAGCAGCCTCGGGGTTTCCGCAGCTAACTATGGCTACACCTTC
- | TRBJ1-2 | - | TRBV7-8 | CASRRGRGGGYGYTF | TGTGCCAGCAGAAGAGGGAGGGGGGGTGGCTATGGCTACACCTTC
many | TRBJ1-1 | - | TRBV14 | CASSNRVETEAFF | TGTGCCAGCAGCAACAGGGTAGAAACTGAAGCTTTCTTT
- | TRBJ2-2 | TRBD2 | TRBV28 | CASGRLAGAPNTGELFF | TGTGCCAGTGGGAGACTAGCGGGAGCACCGAACACCGGGGAGCTGTTTTTT
- | TRBJ2-2 | - | TRBV6-5 | CASSYAEAFTGELFF | TGTGCCAGCAGTTACGCGGAAGCGTTTACCGGGGAGCTGTTTTTT
many | TRBJ2-7 | - | TRBV11-3 | CASSLGWEYEQYF | TGTGCCAGCAGCTTAGGTTGGGAATACGAGCAGTACTTC
- | TRBJ2-1 | TRBD2 | TRBV6-4 | CASSYSDTSGRNYEQFF | TGTGCCAGCAGTTACTCTGATACTAGCGGGAGAAATTATGAGCAGTTCTTC
- | TRBJ1-5 | - | TRBV7-8 | CASGLGYQPQHF | TGTGCCAGCGGCTTAGGGTATCAGCCCCAGCATTTT
few | TRBJ2-3 | TRBD2 | TRBV24-1 | CATSDLDRTSGSPDTQYF | TGTGCCACCAGTGATTTGGACCGGACTAGCGGGAGCCCAGATACGCAGTATTTT
many | TRBJ2-2 | - | TRBV3-1 | CASSPGHPTVYFGELFF | TGTGCCAGCAGCCCAGGCCACCCGACAGTGTATTTCGGGGAGCTGTTTTTT
- | TRBJ2-7 | TRBD1 | TRBV10-3 | CATKGQGTYEQYF | TGTGCCACGAAGGGACAGGGAACCTACGAGCAGTACTTC
many | TRBJ1-1 | - | TRBV28 | CASSLFSGAHMNTEAFF | TGTGCCAGCAGTTTATTTTCTGGGGCCCATATGAACACTGAAGCTTTCTTT
- | TRBJ1-4 | TRBD1 | TRBV6-1 | CASSEQPGQGWGKLFF | TGTGCCAGCAGTGAACAACCGGGACAGGGTTGGGGAAAACTGTTTTTT
- | TRBJ2-7 | - | TRBV20-1 | CSARGQLTTYEQYF | TGCAGTGCTAGGGGACAATTAACGACCTACGAGCAGTACTTC
many | TRBJ2-1 | TRBD2 | TRBV11-2 | CASSLAGLAGPEQFF | TGTGCCAGCAGCTTAGCCGGTCTAGCGGGACCTGAGCAGTTCTTC
many | TRBJ2-3 | TRBD2 | TRBV6-1 | CASRRPGLAGVADTQYF | TGTGCCAGCAGAAGACCGGGACTAGCGGGAGTAGCAGATACGCAGTATTTT
many | TRBJ2-4 | - | TRBV9 | CASSVGRDTSQYIQYF | TGTGCCAGCAGCGTAGGGAGGGATACTAGCCAATACATTCAGTACTTC
few | TRBJ2-6 | - | TRBV6-2/TRBV6-3 | CASSWTSGANVLTF | TGTGCCAGCAGTTGGACATCTGGGGCCAACGTCCTGACTTTC
few | TRBJ2-7 | TRBD1 | TRBV15 | CATSNPGQGYYEQYF | TGTGCCACCAGCAACCCGGGACAGGGGTATTACGAGCAGTACTTC
few | TRBJ2-1 | TRBD2 | TRBV13 | CASSLELAGAGNEQFF | TGTGCCAGCAGCTTAGAGCTAGCGGGAGCAGGAAATGAGCAGTTCTTC
- | TRBJ1-5 | TRBD1 | TRBV2 | CATGQGGNQPQHF | TGTGCCACTGGACAGGGCGGCAATCAGCCCCAGCATTTT
- | TRBJ1-1 | - | TRBV29-1 | CSTAGAGTEAFF | TGCAGCACCGCAGGGGCGGGTACTGAAGCTTTCTTT
many | TRBJ1-5 | - | TRBV15 | CATSRDSDSNQPQHF | TGTGCCACCAGCAGAGATTCGGATAGCAATCAGCCCCAGCATTTT